This TCR beta chain was captured by sequencing in a study of cytomegalovirus exposure and HLA in healthy donors. Whole-study context: Later analysis reported that the 120 or so validation repertoires shared the platform of the 650 to 700 first-cohort repertoires.

The donors were in the approximately 120-subject validation cohort; that cohort was separate from the roughly 680-subject first cohort. Libraries were prepared by immunoSEQ multiplex PCR; TCRdb keeps only in-frame clonotypes and omits some of them. The data show around 300,000 clones, around 90% seen once. A note on this clone: The antigen remains unidentified.

Findings and limits, study-wide: A list of around 160 TCR beta chains associated with cytomegalovirus was given. Later, an analysis found that TCR clusters from the first cohort tended to co-occur in the 120 validation repertoires.

The germline CDR1 and CDR2 sequences are SGDLS and YYNGEE. CDR3 length: 12 residues. V was trimmed by 3 bases and J by 7 bases, leaving 10 bases between them. This TCR came from a man aged 30 to 39 in good health and CMV-seronegative. This chain links TRBV9 with TRBJ1-2, with a weak D call TRBD1 (6 bases). Sequencing was carried out using PBMCs. CDR3 protein: CASSDRVFGYTF. CDR3 nucleotides: TGTGCCAGCAGCGACAGGGTGTTTGGCTACACCTTC.